This TCR beta chain was obtained from a study of cytomegalovirus exposure and HLA in healthy donors. Overall study: Samples from HLA-typed donors yielded around 85 million unique TCRs in an early data release.

PCR was performed using 60 Vbeta and 13 Jbeta primers. Profiled with immunoSEQ multiplex PCR; TCRdb holds only in-frame clones, not every one. The sample holds 150,000 or so clones; over 65% are singletons and the top ten take roughly 3.1%. Study outcomes and limitations: Analysis performed later found more than 15,000 TCR beta sequences associated with HLA alleles at 0.05 false discovery rate. One variant, a missense change in DCLRE1C, was linked in a later analysis to TCR beta V- and J-gene trimming.

Healthy people donating bone marrow made up the donors. The length of the CDR3 is 21 residues. J gave up 5 bases and V 1 base, and 19 bases lay outside the gene matches. Remarks on this clone: Antigen specificity is unknown.

This chain connects TRBV23-1 to TRBJ1-6; 8 bases align to TRBD1. TRBV23-1 is an ORF, with its function uncertain. Sequenced sample: PBMCs. This TCR was sampled from a man between 40 and 49 years old in good health and CMV-seropositive. The CDR3: CASSQFRTQTGDPPDNSPLHF. The CDR3 region has the DNA TGCGCCAGCAGTCAATTTAGGACCCAGACAGGGGATCCTCCAGATAATTCACCCCTCCACTTT.